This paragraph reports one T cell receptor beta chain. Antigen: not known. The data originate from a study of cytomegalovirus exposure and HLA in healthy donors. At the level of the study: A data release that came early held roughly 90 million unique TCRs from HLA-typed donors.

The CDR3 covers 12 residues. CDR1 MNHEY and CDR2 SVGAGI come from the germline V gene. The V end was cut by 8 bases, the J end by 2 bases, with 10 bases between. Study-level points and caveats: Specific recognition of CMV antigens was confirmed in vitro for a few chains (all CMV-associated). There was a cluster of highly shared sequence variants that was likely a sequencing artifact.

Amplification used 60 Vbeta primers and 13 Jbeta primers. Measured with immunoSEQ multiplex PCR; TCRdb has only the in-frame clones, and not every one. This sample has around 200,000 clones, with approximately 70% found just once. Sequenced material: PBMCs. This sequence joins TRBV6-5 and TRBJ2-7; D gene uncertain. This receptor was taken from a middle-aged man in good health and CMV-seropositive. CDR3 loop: CASGRNTYEQYF. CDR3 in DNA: TGTGCCAGCGGGCGTAACACCTACGAGCAGTACTTC.